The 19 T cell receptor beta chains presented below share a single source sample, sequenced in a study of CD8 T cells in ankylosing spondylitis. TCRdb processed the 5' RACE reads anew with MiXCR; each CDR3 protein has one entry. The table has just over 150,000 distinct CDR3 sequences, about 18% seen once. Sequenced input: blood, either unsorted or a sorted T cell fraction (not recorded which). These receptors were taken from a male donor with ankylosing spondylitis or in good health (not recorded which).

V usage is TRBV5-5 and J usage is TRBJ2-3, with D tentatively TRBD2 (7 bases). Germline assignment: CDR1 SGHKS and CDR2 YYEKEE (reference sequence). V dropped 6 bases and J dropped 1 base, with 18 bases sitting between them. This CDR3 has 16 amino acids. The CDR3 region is CASTLGGLMGTDTQYF. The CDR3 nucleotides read TGTGCCAGCACCCTCGGGGGGCTTATGGGCACAGATACGCAGTATTTT.

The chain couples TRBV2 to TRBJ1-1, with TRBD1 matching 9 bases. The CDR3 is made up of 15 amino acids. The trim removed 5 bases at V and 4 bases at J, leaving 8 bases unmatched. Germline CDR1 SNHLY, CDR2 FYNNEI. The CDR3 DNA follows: TGTGCCAGCAGTACGGGACAGGGCTTCGGCACTGAAGCTTTCTTT. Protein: CASSTGQGFGTEAFF.

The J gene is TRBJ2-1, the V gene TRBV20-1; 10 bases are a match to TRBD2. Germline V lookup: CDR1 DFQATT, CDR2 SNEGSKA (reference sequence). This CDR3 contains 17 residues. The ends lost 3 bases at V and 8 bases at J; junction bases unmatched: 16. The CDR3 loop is CSARGTRGASGRHEQFF. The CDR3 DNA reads TGCAGTGCTAGGGGGACACGGGGGGCTAGCGGGAGACATGAGCAGTTCTTC.

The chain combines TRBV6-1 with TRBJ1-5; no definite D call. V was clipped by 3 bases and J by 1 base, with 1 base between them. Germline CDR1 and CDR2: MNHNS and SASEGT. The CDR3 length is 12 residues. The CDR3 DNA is TGTGCCAGCAGTGAGAGCAATCAGCCCCAGCATTTT. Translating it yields CASSESNQPQHF.

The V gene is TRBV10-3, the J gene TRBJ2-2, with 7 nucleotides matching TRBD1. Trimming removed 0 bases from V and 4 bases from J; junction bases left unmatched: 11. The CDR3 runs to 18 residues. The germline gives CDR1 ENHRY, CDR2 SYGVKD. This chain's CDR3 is CAISESTAKTGRTGELFF. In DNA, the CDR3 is TGTGCCATCAGTGAGTCGACCGCTAAGACAGGGCGCACCGGGGAGCTGTTTTTT.

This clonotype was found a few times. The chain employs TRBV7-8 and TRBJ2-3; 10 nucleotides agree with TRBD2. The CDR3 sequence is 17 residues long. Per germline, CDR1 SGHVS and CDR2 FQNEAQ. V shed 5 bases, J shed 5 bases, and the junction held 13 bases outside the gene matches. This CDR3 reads CASSGGLAARRGDTQYF. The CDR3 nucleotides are TGTGCCAGCAGCGGTGGACTAGCGGCCCGCCGGGGAGATACGCAGTATTTT.

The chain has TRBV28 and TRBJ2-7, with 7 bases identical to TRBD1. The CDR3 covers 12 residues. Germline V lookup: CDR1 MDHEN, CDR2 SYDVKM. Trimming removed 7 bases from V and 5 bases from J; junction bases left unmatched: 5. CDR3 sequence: CASIDRVNEQYF. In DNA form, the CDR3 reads TGTGCCAGCATTGACAGGGTGAACGAGCAGTACTTC.

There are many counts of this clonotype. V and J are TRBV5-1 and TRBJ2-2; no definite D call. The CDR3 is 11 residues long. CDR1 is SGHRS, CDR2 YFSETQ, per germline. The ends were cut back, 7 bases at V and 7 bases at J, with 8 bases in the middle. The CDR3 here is CASVANGELFF. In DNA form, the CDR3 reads TGCGCCAGCGTGGCCAACGGGGAGCTGTTTTTT. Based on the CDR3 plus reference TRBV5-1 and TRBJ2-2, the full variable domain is KAGVTQTPRYLIKTRGQQVTLSCSPISGHRSVSWYQQTPGQGLQFLFEYFSETQRNKGNFPGRFSGRQFSNSRSEMNVSTLELGDSALYLCASVANGELFFGEGSRLTVL.

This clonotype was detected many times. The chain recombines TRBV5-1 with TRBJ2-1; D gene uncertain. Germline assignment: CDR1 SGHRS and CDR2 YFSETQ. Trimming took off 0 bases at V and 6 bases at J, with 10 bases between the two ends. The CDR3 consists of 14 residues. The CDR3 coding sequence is TGCGCCAGCAGCTTGGCGGCGGCTAGCAATGAGCAGTTCTTC. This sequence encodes CASSLAAASNEQFF.

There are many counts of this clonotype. The CDR3 reads CASSLELGSGELFF. CDR3 coding DNA: TGCGCCAGCAGCTTGGAACTGGGATCAGGGGAGCTGTTTTTT. This chain uses TRBV5-1 with TRBJ2-2; D remains ambiguous. Trimming stripped 0 bases from V and 8 bases from J, with 11 bases between. The CDR3 runs to 14 residues. Germline CDR1 and CDR2: SGHRS and YFSETQ.

CDR3 sequence reads: CASSSTYSGANVLTF. The CDR3 bases are TGTGCCAGCAGTTCGACATACTCTGGGGCCAACGTCCTGACTTTC. This rearrangement joins TRBV12-3 or TRBV12-4 to TRBJ2-6, with D unclear. Trimming shortened V by 4 bases and J by 0 bases, and 7 bases separated the two germline ends. The CDR3 totals 15 residues.

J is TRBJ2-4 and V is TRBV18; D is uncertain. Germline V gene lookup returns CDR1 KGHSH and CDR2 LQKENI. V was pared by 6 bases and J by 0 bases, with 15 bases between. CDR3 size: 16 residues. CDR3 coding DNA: TGTGCCAGCTCGCCCTTGGGCCTGGGAGCCAAAAACATTCAGTACTTC. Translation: CASSPLGLGAKNIQYF.

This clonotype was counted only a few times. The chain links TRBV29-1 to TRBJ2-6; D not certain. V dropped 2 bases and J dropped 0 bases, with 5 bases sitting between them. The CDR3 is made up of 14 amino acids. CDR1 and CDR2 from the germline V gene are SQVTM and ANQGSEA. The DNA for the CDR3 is TGCAGCGTTGAACCCGGCTCTGGGGCCAACGTCCTGACTTTC. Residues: CSVEPGSGANVLTF.

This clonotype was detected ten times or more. The CDR3 here is CASSLNEGNTEAFF. The CDR3 DNA follows: TGTGCCAGCAGCTTGAACGAGGGGAACACTGAAGCTTTCTTT. The genes are TRBV7-6 and TRBJ1-1, with D uncertain. CDR3 length: 14 amino acids. Germline V lookup: CDR1 SGHVS, CDR2 FNYEAQ. Trimming stripped 3 bases from V and 1 base from J, with 9 bases between. The full variable domain, rest sourced from reference TRBV7-6 and TRBJ1-1, is GAGVSQSPRYKVTKRGQDVALRCDPISGHVSLYWYRQALGQGPEFLTYFNYEAQQDKSGLPNDRFSAERPEGSISTLTIQRTEQRDSAMYRCASSLNEGNTEAFFGQGTRLTVV.

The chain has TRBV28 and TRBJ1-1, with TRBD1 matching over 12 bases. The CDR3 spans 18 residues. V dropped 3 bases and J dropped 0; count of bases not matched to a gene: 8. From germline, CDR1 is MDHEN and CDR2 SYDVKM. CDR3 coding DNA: TGTGCCAGCAGTTTCGGGGACAGGGGGCGAGGGATGAACACTGAAGCTTTCTTT. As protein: CASSFGDRGRGMNTEAFF.

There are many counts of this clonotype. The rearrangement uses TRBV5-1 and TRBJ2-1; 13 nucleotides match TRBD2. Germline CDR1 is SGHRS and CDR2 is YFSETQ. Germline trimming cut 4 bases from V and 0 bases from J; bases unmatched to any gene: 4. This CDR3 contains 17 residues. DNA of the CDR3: TGCGCCAGCAGCCCCGGGACTAGCGGGACCTCCTACAATGAGCAGTTCTTC. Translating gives CASSPGTSGTSYNEQFF.

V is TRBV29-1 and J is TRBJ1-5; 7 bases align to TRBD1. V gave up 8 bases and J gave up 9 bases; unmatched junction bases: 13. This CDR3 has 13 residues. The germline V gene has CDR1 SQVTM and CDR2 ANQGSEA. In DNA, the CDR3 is TGCAGCACCCGCACAGGGGACAATGGGCCCCAGCATTTT. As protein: CSTRTGDNGPQHF.

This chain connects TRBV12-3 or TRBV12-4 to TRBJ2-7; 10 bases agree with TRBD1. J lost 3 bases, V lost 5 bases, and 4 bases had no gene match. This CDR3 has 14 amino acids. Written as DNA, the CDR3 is TGTGCCAGCAGTAGGACAGGGGGGAACTACGAGCAGTACTTC. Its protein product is CASSRTGGNYEQYF.

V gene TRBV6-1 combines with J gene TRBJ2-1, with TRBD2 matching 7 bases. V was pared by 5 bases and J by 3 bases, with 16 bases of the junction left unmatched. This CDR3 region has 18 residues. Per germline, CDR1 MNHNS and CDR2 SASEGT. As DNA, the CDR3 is TGTGCCAGCAGTCCGAGTCTAGTAGGGGCGGGAGTCTACAATGAGCAGTTCTTC. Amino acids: CASSPSLVGAGVYNEQFF.